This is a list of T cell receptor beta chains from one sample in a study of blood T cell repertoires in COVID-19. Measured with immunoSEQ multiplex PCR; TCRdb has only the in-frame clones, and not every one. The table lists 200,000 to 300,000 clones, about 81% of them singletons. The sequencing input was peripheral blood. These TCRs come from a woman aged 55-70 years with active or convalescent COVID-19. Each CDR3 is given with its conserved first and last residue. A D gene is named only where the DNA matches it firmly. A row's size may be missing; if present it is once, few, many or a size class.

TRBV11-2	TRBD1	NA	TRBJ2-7	TGTGCCAGCAGCCCCGGGACAGGGTCCTACGAGCAGTACTTC	CASSPGTGSYEQYF
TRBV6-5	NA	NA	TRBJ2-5	TGTGCCAGCAGCGTAGAGACCCAGTACTTC	CASSVETQYF
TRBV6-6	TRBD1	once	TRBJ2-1	TGTGCCAGCAGTTGGGGACAGGGGGCTCACAATGAGCAGTTCTTC	CASSWGQGAHNEQFF
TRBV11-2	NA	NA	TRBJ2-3	TGTGCCAGCAGCTCCCCCGGGGGTTGGAGCGGCGACCTCACAGATACGCAGTATTTT	CASSSPGGWSGDLTDTQYF
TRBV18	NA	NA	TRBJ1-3	TGTGCCAGCTCACCAGCGACAGGAGGTGAAGGAAACACCATATATTTT	CASSPATGGEGNTIYF
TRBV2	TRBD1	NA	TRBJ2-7	TGTGCCAGCAGCCTTACAGGGGGCGAGCAGTACTTC	CASSLTGGEQYF
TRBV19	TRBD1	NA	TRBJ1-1	TGTGCCAGTAGTACACAGGGGGGCACTGAAGCTTTCTTT	CASSTQGGTEAFF
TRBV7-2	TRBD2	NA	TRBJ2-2	TGTGCCAGCAGCCGTACTCGCGGGGGACTGAACACCGGGGAGCTGTTTTTT	CASSRTRGGLNTGELFF
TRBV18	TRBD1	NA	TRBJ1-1	TGTGCCAGCTCACCAGGACAGGGGACTGAAGCTTTCTTT	CASSPGQGTEAFF
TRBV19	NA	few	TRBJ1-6	TGTGCCAGTAGTTCTTGGGCTCGGAATTCACCCCTCCACTTT	CASSSWARNSPLHF
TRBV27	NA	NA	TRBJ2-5	TGTGCCAGCATCCCGGGTCCAAGAGACTTC	CASIPGPRDF
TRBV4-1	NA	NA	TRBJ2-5	TGCGCCAGCAGCCAAGATTTACTAGAACTGGAGACCCAGTACTTC	CASSQDLLELETQYF